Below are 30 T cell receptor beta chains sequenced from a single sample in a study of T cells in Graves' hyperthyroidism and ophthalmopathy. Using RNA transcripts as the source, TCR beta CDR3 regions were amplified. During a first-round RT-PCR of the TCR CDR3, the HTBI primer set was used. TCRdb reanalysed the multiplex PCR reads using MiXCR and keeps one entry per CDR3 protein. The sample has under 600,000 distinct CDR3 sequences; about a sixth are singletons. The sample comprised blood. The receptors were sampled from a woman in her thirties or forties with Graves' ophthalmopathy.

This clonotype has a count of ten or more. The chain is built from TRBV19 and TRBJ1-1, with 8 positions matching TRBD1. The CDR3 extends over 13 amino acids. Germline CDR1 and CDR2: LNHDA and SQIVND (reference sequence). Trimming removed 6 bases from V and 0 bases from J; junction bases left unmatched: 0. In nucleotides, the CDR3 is TGTGCCAGTAGGGACAGGGTGAACACTGAAGCTTTCTTT. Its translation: CASRDRVNTEAFF.

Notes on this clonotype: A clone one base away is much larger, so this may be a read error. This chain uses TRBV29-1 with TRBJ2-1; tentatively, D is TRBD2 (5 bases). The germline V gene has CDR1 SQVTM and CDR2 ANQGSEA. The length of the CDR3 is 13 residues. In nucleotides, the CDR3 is TGCAGTGCTTTCGGGGTGGGGTTCAATGAGCAGTCCTTC. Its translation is CSAFGVGFNEQSF.

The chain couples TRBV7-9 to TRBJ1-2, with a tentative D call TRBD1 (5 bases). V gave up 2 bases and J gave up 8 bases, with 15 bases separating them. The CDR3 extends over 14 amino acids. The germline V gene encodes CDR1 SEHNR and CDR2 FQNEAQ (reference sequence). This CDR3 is CASSLFGGGDGYTF. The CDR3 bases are TGTGCCAGCAGCTTATTCGGGGGGGGAGACGGCTACACCTTC.

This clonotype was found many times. CDR3 DNA sequence: TGTGCCAGCAGTGAGTCGTACGGCGCAAATACGCAGTATTTT. Encoded protein: CASSESYGANTQYF. This chain connects TRBV2 to TRBJ2-3; D gene uncertain. From germline, CDR1 is SNHLY and CDR2 FYNNEI. Trimming took 3 bases from V and 7 from J, leaving 14 bases between them. The CDR3 is made up of 14 amino acids.

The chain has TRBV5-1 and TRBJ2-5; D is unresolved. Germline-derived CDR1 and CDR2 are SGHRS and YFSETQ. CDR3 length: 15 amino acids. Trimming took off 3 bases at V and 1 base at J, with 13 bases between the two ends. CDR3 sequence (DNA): TGCGCCAGCAGCTGGGCCCAAACAAGCCAAGAGACCCAGTACTTC. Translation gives CASSWAQTSQETQYF. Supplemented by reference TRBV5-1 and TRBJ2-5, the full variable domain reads KAGVTQTPRYLIKTRGQQVTLSCSPISGHRSVSWYQQTPGQGLQFLFEYFSETQRNKGNFPGRFSGRQFSNSRSEMNVSTLELGDSALYLCASSWAQTSQETQYFGPGTRLLVL.

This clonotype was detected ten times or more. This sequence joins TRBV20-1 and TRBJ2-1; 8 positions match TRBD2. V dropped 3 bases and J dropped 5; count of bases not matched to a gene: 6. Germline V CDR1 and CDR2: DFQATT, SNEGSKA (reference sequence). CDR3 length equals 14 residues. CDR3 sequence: CSASGGGINNEQFF. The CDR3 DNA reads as TGCAGTGCTAGCGGGGGGGGAATTAACAATGAGCAGTTCTTC.

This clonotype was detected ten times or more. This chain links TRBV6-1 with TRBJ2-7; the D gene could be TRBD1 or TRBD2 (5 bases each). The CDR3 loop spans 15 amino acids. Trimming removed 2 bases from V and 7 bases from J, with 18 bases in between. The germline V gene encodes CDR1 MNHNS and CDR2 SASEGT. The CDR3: CASSERGGHTPEQYF. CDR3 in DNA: TGTGCCAGCAGTGAACGGGGCGGCCATACACCGGAGCAGTACTTC.

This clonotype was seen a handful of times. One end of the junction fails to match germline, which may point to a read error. The CDR3 loop reads CGARQGTGNTIYF. CDR3 DNA: TGCGGTGCGCGCCAGGGGACTGGAAACACCATATATTTT. The rearrangement links TRBV20-1 to TRBJ1-3; tentatively, D is TRBD1 (6 bases). This CDR3 is built from 13 residues. Per the germline V gene, CDR1 is DFQATT and CDR2 is SNEGSKA (reference sequence).

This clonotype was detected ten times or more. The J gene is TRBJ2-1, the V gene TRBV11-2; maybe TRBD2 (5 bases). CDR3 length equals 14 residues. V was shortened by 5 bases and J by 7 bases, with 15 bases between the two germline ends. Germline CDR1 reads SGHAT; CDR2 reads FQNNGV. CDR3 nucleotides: TGTGCCAGCAGCATGGACTTCTTTGGGAATGAGCAGTTCTTC. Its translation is CASSMDFFGNEQFF.

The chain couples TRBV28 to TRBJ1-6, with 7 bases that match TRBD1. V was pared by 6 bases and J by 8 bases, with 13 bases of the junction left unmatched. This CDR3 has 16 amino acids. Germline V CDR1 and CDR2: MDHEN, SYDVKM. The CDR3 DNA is TGTGCCAGCAGGCGACAGGGAGGCAATTCCGATTCACCCCTCCACTTT. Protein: CASRRQGGNSDSPLHF. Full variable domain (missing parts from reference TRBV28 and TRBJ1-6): DVKVTQSSRYLVKRTGEKVFLECVQDMDHENMFWYRQDPGLGLRLIYFSYDVKMKEKGDIPEGYSVSREKKERFSLILESASTNQTSMYLCASRRQGGNSDSPLHFGNGTRLTVT.

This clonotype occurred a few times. This chain's CDR3 is CASSRDRVDSSPLHF. The CDR3 nucleotides read TGTGCCAGCAGTCGGGACAGGGTAGATAGTTCACCCCTCCACTTT. The chain uses TRBV7-2 and TRBJ1-6; 9 nucleotides agree with TRBD1. Losses at the gene ends were 6 bases for V and 9 bases for J; bases not matched to a gene: 9. CDR1 is SGHTA, CDR2 FQGNSA, per germline. The CDR3 is made up of 15 amino acids.

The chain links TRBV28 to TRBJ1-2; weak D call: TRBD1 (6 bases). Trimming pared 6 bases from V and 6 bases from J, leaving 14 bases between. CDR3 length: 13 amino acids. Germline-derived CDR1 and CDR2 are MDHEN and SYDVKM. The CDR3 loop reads CASREDRAHGYTF. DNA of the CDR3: TGTGCCAGCAGGGAGGACAGAGCCCATGGCTACACCTTC.

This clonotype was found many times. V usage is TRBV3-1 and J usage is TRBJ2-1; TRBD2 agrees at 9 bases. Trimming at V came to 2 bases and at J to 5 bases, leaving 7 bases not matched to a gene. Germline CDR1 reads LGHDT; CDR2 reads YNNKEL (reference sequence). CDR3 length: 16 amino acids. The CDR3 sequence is CASSQLGGGADNEQFF. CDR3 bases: TGTGCCAGCAGCCAATTAGGCGGGGGGGCAGACAATGAGCAGTTCTTC.

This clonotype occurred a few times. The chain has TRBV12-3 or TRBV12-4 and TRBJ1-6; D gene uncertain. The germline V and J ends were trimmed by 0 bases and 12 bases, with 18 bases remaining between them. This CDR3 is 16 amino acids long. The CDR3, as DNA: TGTGCCAGCAGTTTAGCGGCAACCAAGGGAATGATACCCCTCCACTTT. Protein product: CASSLAATKGMIPLHF.

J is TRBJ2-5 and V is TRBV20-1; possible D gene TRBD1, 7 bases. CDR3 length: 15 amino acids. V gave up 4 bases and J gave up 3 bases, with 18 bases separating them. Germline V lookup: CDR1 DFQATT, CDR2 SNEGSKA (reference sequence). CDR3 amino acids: CSAIAEGRGEETQYF. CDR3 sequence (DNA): TGCAGTGCTATTGCCGAGGGCAGGGGGGAAGAGACCCAGTACTTC.

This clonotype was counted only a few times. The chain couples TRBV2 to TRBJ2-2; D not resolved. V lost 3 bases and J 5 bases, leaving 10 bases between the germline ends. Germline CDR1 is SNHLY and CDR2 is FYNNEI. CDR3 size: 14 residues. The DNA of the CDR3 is TGTGCCAGCAGTGAGTGGGTGGTTACCGGGGAGCTGTTTTTT. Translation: CASSEWVVTGELFF.

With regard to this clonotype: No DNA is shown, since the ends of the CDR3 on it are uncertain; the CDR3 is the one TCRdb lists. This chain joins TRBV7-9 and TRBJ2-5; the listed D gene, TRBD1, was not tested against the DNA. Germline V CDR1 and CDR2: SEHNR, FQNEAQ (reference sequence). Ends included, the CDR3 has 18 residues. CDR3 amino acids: CASSFYICSPRYQETQYF.

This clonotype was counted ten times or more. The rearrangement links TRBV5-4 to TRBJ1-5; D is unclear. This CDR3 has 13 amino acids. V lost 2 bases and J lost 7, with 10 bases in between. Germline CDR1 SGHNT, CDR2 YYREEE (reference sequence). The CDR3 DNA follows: TGTGCCAGCAGCTTCGGGGAAGGCCAGCCCCAGCATTTT. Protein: CASSFGEGQPQHF.

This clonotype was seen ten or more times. CDR3: CSVASSRDGETQYF. CDR3 DNA sequence: TGCAGCGTTGCCAGTTCCCGGGACGGTGAGACCCAGTACTTC. The chain is built from TRBV29-1 and TRBJ2-5; D may correspond to TRBD1 or TRBD2 (5 bases each). V lost 4 bases, J lost 5 bases, and 17 bases lay in between. The germline gives CDR1 SQVTM, CDR2 ANQGSEA. The CDR3 has 14 residues.

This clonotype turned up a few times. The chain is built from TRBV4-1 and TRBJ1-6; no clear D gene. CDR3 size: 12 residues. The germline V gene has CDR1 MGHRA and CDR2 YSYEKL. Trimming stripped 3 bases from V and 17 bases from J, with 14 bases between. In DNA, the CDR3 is TGCGCCAGCAGCCAGTCAGAAAGGAGGATCCACTTT. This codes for CASSQSERRIHF.

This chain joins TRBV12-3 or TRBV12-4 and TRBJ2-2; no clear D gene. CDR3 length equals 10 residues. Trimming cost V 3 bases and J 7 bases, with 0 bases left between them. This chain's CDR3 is CASSFGELFF. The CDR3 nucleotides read TGTGCCAGCAGTTTCGGGGAGCTGTTTTTT.

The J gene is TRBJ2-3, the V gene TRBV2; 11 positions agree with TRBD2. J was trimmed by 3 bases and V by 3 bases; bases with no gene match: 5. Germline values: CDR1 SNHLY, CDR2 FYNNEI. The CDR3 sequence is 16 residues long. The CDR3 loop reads CASSEASGGLTDTQYF. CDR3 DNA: TGTGCCAGCAGTGAGGCTAGCGGGGGGTTGACAGATACGCAGTATTTT.

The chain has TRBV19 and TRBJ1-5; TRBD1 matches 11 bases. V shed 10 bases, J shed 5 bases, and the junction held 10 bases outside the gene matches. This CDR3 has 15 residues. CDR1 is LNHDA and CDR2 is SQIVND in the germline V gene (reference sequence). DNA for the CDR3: TGTGCCACCTCCCGGGACAGGGGGGAGTATCAGCCCCAGCATTTT. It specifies CATSRDRGEYQPQHF. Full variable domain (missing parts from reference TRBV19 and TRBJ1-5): DGGITQSPKYLFRKEGQNVTLSCEQNLNHDAMYWYRQDPGQGLRLIYYSQIVNDFQKGDIAEGYSVSREKKESFPLTVTSAQKNPTAFYLCATSRDRGEYQPQHFGDGTRLSIL.

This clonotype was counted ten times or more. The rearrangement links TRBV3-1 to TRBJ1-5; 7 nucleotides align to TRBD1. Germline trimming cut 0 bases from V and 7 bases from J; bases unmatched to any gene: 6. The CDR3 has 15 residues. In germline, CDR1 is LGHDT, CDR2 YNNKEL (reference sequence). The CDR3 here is CASSQDEGASQPQHF. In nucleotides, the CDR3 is TGTGCCAGCAGCCAAGATGAGGGGGCTAGCCAGCCCCAGCATTTT.

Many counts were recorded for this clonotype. The CDR3: CASSKRAAPNTEAFF. CDR3 bases: TGTGCCAGCAGCAAACGGGCAGCACCGAACACTGAAGCTTTCTTT. The rearrangement links TRBV12-3 or TRBV12-4 to TRBJ1-1; no reliable D call. V was clipped by 6 bases and J by 1 base, with 15 bases between them. This CDR3 spans 15 amino acids.

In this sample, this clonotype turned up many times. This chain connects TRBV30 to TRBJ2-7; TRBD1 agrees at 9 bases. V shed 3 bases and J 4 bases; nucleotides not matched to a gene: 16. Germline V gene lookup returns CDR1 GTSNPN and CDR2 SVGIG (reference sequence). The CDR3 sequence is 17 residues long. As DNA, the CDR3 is TGTGCCTGGAGACCTACTCGTCCGGGACAGGGCGTTTACGAGCAGTACTTC. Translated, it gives CAWRPTRPGQGVYEQYF.

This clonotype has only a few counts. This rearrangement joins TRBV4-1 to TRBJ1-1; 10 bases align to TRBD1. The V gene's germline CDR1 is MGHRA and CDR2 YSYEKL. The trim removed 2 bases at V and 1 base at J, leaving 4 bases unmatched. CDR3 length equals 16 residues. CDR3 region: CASSQPRDRGNTEAFF. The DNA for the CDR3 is TGCGCCAGCAGCCAACCTAGGGACAGGGGGAACACTGAAGCTTTCTTT.

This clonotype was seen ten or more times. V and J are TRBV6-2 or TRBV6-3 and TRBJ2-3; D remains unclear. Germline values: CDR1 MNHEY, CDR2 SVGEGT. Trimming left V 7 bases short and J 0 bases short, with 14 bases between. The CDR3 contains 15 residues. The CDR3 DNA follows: TGTGCCAGCACCCAAACGACACGGAGCACAGATACGCAGTATTTT. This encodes CASTQTTRSTDTQYF.

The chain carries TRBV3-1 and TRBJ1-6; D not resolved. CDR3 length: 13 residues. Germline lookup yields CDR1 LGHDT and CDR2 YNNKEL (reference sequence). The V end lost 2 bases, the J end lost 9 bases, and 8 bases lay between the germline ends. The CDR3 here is CASSQSHGSPLHF. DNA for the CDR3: TGTGCCAGCAGCCAATCCCACGGTTCACCCCTCCACTTT.

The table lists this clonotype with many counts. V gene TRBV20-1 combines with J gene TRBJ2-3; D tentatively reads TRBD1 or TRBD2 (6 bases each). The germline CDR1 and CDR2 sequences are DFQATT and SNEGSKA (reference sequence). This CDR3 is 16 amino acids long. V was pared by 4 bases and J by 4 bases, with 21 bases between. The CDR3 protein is CSANTGGLPVPDTQYF. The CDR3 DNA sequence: TGCAGTGCTAATACCGGGGGCTTACCCGTCCCAGATACGCAGTATTTT.